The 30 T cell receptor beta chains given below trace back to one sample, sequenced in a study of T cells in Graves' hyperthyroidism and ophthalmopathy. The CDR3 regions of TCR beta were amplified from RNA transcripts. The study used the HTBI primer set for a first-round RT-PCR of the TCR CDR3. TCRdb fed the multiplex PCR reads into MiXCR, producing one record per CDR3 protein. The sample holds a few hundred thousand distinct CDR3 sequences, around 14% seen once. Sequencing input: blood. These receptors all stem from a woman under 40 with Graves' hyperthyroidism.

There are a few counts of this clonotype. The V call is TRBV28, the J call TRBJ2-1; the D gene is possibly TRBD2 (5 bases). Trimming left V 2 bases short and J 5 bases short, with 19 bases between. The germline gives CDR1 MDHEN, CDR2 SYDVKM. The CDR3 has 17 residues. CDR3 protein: CASSLKGYSPRDNEQFF. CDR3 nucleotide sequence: TGTGCCAGCAGTTTAAAAGGTTACAGCCCGCGGGACAATGAGCAGTTCTTC.

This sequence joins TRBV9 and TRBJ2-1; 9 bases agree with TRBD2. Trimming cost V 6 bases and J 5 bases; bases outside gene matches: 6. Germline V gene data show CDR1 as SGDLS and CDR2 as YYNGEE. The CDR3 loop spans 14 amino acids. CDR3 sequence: CASNTTSGDNEQFF. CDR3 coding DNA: TGTGCCAGCAACACGACTAGCGGCGACAATGAGCAGTTCTTC.

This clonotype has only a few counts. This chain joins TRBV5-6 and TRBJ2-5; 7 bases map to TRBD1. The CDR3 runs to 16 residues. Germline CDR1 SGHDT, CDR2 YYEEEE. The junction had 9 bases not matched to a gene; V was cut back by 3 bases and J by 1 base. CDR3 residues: CASSSDRVAGQETQYF. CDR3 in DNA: TGTGCCAGCAGCTCCGACAGGGTGGCGGGCCAAGAGACCCAGTACTTC.

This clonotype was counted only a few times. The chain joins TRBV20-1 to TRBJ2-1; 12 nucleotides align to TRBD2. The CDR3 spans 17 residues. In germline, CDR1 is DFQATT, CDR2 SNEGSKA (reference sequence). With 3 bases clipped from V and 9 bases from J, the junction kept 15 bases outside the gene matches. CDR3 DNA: TGCAGTGCTAGCCAGGTGGAGGGACTAGCGGGCGCCCCTGAGCAGTTCTTC. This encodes CSASQVEGLAGAPEQFF.

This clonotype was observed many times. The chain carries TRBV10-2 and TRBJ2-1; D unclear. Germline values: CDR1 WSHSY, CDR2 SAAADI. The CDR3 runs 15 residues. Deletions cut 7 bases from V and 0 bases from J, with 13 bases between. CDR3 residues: CASMRDTSSYNEQFF. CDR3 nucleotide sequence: TGCGCCAGCATGCGTGACACCAGCTCCTACAATGAGCAGTTCTTC.

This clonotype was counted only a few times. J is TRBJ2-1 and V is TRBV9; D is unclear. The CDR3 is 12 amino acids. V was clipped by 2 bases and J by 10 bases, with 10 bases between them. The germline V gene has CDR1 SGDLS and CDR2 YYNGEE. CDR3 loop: CASSVSTGEQFF. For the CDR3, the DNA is TGTGCCAGCAGCGTTAGCACCGGCGAGCAGTTCTTC.

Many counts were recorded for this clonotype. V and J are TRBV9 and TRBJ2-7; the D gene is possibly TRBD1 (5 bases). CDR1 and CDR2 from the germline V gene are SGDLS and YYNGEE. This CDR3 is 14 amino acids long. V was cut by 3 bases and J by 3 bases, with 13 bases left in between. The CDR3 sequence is CASSGRTDNYEQYF. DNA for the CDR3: TGTGCCAGCAGCGGCCGGACGGACAACTACGAGCAGTACTTC. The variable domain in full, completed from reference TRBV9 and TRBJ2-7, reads DSGVTQTPKHLITATGQRVTLRCSPRSGDLSVYWYQQSLDQGLQFLIQYYNGEERAKGNILERFSAQQFPDLHSELNLSSLELGDSALYFCASSGRTDNYEQYFGPGTRLTVT.

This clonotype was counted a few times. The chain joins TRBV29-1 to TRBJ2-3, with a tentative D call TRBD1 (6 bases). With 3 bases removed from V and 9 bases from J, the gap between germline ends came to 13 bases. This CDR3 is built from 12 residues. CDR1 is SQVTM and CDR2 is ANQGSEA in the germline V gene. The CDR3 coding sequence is TGCAGCGTTGAGACAACAGGGTGGACGCAGTATTTT. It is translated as CSVETTGWTQYF.

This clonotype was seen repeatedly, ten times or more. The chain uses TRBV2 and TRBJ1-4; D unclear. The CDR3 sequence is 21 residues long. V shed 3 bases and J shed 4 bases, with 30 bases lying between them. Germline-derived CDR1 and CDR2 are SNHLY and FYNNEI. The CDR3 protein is CASSEMVSPSTLGGDNEKLFF. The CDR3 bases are TGTGCCAGCAGTGAGATGGTCTCGCCTTCGACCCTCGGCGGGGATAATGAAAAACTGTTTTTT.

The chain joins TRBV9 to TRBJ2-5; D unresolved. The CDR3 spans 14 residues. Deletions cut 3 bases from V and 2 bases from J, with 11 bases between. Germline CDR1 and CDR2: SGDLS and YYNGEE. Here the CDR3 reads CASSALTGQETQYF. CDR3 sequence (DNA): TGTGCCAGCAGCGCCCTGACTGGACAAGAGACCCAGTACTTC.

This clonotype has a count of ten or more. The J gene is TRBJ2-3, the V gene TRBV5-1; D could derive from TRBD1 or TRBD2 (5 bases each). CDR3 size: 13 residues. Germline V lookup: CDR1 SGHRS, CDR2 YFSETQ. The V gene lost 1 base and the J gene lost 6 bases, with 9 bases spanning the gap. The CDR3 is CASSLREGDTQYF. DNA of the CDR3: TGCGCCAGCAGCTTGCGCGAGGGGGATACGCAGTATTTT.

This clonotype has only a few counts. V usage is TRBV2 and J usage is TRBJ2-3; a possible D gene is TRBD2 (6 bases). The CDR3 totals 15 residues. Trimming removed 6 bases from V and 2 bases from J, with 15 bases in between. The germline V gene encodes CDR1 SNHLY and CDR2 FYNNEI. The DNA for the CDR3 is TGTGCCAGCAGCGTGACTAGGGGATACACAGATACGCAGTATTTT. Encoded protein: CASSVTRGYTDTQYF.

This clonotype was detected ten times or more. The CDR3 DNA is TGTGCCAGCAGTGAAAACAGGGGCTTACTTGGCTACACCTTC. Residues: CASSENRGLLGYTF. This rearrangement joins TRBV2 to TRBJ1-2; 7 nucleotides align to TRBD1. CDR3 length: 14 amino acids. Germline CDR1 and CDR2: SNHLY and FYNNEI. The V and J ends lost 2 bases and 7 bases, in that order; junction bases with no gene match: 7.

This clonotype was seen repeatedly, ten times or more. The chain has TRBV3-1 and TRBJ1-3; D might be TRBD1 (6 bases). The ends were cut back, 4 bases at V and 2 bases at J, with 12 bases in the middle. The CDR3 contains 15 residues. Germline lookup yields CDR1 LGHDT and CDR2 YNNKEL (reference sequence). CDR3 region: CASSPAGTPGNTIYF. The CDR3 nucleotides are TGTGCCAGCAGCCCAGCCGGGACACCTGGAAACACCATATATTTT.

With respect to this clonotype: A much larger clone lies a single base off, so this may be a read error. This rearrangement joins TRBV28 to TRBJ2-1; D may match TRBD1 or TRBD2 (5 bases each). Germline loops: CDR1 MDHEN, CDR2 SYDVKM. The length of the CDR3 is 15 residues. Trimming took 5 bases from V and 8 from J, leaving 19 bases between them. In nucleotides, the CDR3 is TGTGCCAGCAGTCCTCGGGACGTCCCCGGGGATGAGCAGTTCTTC. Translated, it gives CASSPRDVPGDEQFF.

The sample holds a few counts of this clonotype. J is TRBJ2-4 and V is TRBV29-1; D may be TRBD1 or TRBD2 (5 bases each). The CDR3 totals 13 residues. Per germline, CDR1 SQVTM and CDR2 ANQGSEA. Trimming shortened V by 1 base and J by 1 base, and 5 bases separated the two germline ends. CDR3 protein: CSVEGGAKNIQYF. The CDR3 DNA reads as TGCAGCGTTGAAGGGGGGGCCAAAAACATTCAGTACTTC. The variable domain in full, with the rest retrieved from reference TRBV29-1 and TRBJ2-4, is SAVISQKPSRDICQRGTSLTIQCQVDSQVTMMFWYRQQPGQSLTLIATANQGSEATYESGFVIDKFPISRPNLTFSTLTVSNMSPEDSSIYLCSVEGGAKNIQYFGAGTRLSVL.

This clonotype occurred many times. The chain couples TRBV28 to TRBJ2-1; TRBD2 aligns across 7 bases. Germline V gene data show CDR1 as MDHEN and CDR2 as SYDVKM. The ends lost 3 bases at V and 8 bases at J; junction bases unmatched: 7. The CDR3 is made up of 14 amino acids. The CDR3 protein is CASSFGGSRDEQFF. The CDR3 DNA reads TGTGCCAGCAGTTTCGGCGGGAGTCGTGATGAGCAGTTCTTC.

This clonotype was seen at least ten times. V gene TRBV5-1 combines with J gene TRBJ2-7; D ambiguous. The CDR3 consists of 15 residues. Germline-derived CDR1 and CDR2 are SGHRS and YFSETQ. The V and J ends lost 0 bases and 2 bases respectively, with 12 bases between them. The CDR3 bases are TGCGCCAGCAGCTTGGCGCAAGGAAGCGCCTACGAGCAGTACTTC. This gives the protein CASSLAQGSAYEQYF.

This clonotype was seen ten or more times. CDR3 region: CASSPGVRNEKLFF. The CDR3 region has the DNA TGTGCCAGCAGTCCAGGTGTACGTAATGAAAAACTGTTTTTT. The rearrangement links TRBV9 to TRBJ1-4; D gene unclear. V was trimmed by 5 bases and J by 4 bases, leaving 12 bases between them. CDR1 is SGDLS, CDR2 YYNGEE, per germline. This CDR3 region has 14 residues. The variable domain in full, completed from reference TRBV9 and TRBJ1-4, reads DSGVTQTPKHLITATGQRVTLRCSPRSGDLSVYWYQQSLDQGLQFLIQYYNGEERAKGNILERFSAQQFPDLHSELNLSSLELGDSALYFCASSPGVRNEKLFFGSGTQLSVL.

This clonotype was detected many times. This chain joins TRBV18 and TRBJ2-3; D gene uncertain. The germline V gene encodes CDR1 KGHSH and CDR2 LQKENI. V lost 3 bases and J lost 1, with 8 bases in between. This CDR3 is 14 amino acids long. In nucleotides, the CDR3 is TGTGCCAGCTCACCTTCTTGGGGCACAGATACGCAGTATTTT. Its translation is CASSPSWGTDTQYF.

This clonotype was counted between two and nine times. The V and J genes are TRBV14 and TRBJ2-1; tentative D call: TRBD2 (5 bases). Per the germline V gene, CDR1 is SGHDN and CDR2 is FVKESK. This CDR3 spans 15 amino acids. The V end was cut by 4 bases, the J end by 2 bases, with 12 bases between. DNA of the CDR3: TGTGCCAGCAGCCCGCAACTAGTAACCTACAATGAGCAGTTCTTC. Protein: CASSPQLVTYNEQFF.

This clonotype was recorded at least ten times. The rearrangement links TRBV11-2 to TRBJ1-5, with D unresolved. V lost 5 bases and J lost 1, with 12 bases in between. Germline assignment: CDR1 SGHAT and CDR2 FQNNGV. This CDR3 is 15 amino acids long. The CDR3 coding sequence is TGTGCCAGCAGCGCCTGGGCGGGAAGCAATCAGCCCCAGCATTTT. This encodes CASSAWAGSNQPQHF.

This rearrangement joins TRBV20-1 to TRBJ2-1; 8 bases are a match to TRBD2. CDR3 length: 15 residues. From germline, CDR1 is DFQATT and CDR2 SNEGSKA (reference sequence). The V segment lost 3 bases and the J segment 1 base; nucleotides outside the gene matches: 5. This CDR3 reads CSASPTSGSYNEQFF. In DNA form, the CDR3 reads TGCAGTGCTAGTCCCACTAGCGGATCCTACAATGAGCAGTTCTTC.

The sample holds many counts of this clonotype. The CDR3 region is CASRVETQYF. The DNA of the CDR3 is TGTGCCAGCAGGGTGGAGACCCAGTACTTC. The rearrangement links TRBV6-1 to TRBJ2-5, with D unclear. Trimming removed 6 bases at V and 5 bases at J, with 4 bases between. Germline CDR1 MNHNS, CDR2 SASEGT. The CDR3 is 10 amino acids.

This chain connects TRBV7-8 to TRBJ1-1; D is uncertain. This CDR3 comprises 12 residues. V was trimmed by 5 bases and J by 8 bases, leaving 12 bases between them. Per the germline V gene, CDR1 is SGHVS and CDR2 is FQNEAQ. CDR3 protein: CASSPDATEAFF. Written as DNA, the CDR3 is TGTGCCAGCAGCCCCGACGCCACCGAAGCTTTCTTT.

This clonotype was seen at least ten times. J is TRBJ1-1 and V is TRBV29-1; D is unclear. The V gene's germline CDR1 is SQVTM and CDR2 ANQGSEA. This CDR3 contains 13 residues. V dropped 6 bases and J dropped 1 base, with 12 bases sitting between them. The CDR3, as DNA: TGCAGCGTCCGGACCGGGAGGAACACTGAAGCTTTCTTT. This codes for CSVRTGRNTEAFF.

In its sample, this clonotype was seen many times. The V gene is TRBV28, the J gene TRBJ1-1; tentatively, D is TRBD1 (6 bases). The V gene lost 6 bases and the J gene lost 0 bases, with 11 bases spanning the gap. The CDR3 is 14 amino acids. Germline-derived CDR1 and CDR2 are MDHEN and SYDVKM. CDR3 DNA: TGTGCCAGCAGACCCGGGACACTGAACACTGAAGCTTTCTTT. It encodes CASRPGTLNTEAFF.

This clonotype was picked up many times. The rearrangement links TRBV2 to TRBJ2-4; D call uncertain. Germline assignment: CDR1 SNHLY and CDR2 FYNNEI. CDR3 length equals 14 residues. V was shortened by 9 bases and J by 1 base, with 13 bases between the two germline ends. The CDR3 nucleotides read TGTGCCAGTAGTAAGCGCGAGGCCAAAAACATTCAGTACTTC. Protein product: CASSKREAKNIQYF.

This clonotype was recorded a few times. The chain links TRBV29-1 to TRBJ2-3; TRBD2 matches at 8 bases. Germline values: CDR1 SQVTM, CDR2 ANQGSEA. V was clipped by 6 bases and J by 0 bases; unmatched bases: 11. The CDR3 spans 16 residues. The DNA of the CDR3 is TGCAGCGTAGTTGGACTAGCCGACTCTAGCACAGATACGCAGTATTTT. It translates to CSVVGLADSSTDTQYF.

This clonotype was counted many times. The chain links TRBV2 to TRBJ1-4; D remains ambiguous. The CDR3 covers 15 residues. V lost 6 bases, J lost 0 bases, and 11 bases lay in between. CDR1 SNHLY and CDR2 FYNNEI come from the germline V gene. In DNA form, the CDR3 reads TGTGCCAGCAGAAATCAACCTGCAACTAATGAAAAACTGTTTTTT. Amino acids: CASRNQPATNEKLFF.